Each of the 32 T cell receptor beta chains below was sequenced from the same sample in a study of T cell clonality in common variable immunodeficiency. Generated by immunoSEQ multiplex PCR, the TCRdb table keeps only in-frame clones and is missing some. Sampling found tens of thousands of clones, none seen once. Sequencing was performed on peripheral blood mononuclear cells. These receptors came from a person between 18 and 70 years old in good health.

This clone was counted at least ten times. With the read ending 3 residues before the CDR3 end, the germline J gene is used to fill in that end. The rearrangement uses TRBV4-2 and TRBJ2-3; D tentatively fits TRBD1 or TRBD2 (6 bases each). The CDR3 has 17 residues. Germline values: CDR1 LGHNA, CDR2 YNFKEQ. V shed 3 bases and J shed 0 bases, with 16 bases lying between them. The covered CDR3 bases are TGTGCCAGCAGCCAGATAACTGCGGGACACAGCACAGATACG. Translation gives CASSQITAGHSTDT. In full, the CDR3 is CASSQITAGHSTDTQYF.

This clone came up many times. CDR3 sequence reads: CASSILTGAGDGYTF. The sequenced part of the CDR3 DNA is TGTGCCAGTAGTATCCTTACAGGGGCAGGGGATGGC. The chain uses TRBV19 and TRBJ1-2, with 7 bases matching TRBD1. The read gets to within 3 residues of the CDR3 end, and the germline J gene fills in the rest. From germline, CDR1 is LNHDA and CDR2 SQIVND (reference sequence). CDR3 size: 15 residues. J gave up 6 bases and V 3 bases, and 10 bases lay outside the gene matches.

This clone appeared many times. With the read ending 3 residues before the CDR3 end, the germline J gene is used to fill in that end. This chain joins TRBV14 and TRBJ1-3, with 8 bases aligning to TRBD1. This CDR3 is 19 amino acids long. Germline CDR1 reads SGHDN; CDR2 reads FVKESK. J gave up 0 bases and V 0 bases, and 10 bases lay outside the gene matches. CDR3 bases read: TGTGCCAGCAGCCAAGAGCCCAGGGGGCTCTTAAGCTCTGGAAACACC. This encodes CASSQEPRGLLSSGNT. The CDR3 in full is CASSQEPRGLLSSGNTIYF.

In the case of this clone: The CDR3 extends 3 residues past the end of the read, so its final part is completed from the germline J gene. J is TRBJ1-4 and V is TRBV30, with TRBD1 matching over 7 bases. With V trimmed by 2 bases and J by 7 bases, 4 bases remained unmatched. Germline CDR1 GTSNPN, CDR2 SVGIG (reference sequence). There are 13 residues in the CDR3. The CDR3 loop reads CAWSTGAREKLFF. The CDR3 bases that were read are TGTGCCTGGAGTACAGGGGCGCGTGAAAAA.

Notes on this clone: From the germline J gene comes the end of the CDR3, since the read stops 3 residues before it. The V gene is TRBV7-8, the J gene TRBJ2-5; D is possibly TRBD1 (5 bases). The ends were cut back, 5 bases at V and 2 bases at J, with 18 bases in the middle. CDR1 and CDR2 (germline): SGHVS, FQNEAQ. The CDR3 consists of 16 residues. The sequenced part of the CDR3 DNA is TGTGCCAGCAGCCCCCGACCACAGGATAGACAAGAGACC. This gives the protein CASSPRPQDRQET. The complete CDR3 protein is CASSPRPQDRQETQYF.

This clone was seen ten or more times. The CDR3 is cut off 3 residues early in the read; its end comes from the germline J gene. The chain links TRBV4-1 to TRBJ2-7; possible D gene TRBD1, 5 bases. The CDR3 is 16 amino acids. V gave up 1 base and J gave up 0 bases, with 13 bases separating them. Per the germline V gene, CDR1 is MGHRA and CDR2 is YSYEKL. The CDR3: CASSQVVGVNSYEQYF. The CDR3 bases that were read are TGCGCCAGCAGCCAAGTTGTAGGGGTGAACTCCTACGAG.

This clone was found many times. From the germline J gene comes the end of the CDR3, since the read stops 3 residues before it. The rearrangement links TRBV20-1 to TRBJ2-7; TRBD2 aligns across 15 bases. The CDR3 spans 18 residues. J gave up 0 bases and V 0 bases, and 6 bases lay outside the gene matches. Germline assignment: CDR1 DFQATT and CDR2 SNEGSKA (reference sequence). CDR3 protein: CSARDGTSGGTSSYEQYF. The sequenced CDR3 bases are TGCAGTGCTAGAGATGGGACTAGCGGGGGGACCTCCTCCTACGAG.

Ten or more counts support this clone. CDR3 in amino acids: CASSSNGNYGYTF. The sequenced CDR3 bases are TGTGCCTCCTCAAGTAACGGGAACTATGGC. The rearrangement joins TRBV10-3 to TRBJ1-2; D is unclear. The CDR3 end is not reached by the read, which stops 3 residues before it; the germline J gene fills it in. Germline CDR1 is ENHRY and CDR2 is SYGVKD. CDR3 length: 13 residues. V was cut by 11 bases and J by 2 bases, with 15 bases left in between.

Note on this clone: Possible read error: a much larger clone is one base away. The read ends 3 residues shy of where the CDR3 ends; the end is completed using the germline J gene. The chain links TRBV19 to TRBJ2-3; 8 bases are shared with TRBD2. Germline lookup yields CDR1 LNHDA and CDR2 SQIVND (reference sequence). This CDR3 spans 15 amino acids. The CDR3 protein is CATLGGGGGNQPQYF. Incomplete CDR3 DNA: TGTGCCACCCTCGGGGGGGGCGGTGGCAATCAGCCG.

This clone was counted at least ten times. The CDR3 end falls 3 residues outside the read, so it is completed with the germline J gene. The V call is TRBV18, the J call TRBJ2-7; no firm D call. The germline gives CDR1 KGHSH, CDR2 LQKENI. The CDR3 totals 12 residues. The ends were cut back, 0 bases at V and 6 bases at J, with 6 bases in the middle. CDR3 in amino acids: CASSPPPGEQYF. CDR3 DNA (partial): TGTGCCAGCTCACCACCCCCAGGCGAG.

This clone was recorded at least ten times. The CDR3 DNA, read in part, is TGCAGGCCTTACAGGGTCGGCGGGGAGACC. Its translation is CRPYRVGGET. The entire CDR3 protein is CRPYRVGGETQYF. This sequence joins TRBV20-1 and TRBJ2-5; possibly TRBD1 for D (6 bases). The CDR3 end falls 3 residues outside the read, so it is completed with the germline J gene. The CDR3 consists of 13 residues. Germline loops: CDR1 DFQATT, CDR2 SNEGSKA (reference sequence).

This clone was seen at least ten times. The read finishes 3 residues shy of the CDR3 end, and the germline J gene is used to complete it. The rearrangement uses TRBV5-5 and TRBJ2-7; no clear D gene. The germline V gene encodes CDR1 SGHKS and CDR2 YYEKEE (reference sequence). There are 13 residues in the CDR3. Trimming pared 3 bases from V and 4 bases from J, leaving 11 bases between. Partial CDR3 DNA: TGTGCCAGCAGCTCCGCCGGTCCGTACGAG. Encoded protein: CASSSAGPYE. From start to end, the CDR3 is CASSSAGPYEQYF. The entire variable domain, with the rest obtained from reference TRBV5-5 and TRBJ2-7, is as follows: DAGVTQSPTHLIKTRGQQVTLRCSPISGHKSVSWYQQVLGQGPQFIFQYYEKEERGRGNFPDRFSARQFPNYSSELNVNALLLGDSALYLCASSSAGPYEQYFGPGTRLTVT.

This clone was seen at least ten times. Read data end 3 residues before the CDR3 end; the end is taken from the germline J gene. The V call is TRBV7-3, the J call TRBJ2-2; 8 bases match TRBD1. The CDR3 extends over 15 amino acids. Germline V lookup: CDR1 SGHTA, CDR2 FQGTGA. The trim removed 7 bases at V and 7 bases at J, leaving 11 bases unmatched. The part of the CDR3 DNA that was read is TGTGCCAGCACCGAGGAAACAGGGGGAATCGGGGAG. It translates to CASTEETGGIGE. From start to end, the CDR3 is CASTEETGGIGELFF.

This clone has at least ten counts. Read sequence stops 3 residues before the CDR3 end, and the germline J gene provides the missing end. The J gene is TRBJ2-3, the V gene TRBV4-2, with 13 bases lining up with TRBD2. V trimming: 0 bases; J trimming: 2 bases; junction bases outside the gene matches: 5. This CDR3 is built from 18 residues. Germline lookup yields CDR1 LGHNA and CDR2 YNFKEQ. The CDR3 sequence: CASSQDTLAGGHTDTQYF. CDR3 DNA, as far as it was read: TGTGCCAGCAGCCAAGATACACTAGCGGGGGGGCACACAGATACG.

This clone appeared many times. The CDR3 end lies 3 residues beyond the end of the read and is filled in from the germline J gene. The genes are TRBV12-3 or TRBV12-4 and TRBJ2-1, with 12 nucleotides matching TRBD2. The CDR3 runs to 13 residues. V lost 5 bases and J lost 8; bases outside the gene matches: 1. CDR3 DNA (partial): TGTGCCAGCAGTGCTAGCGGGGGGGATGAG. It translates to CASSASGGDE. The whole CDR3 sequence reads CASSASGGDEQFF.

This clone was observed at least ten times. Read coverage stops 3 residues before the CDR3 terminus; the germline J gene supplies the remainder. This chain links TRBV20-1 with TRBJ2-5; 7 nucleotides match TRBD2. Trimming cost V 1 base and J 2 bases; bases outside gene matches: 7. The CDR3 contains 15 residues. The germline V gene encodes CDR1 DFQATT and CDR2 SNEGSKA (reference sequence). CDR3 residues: CSARGASGLQETQYF. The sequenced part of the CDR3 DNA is TGCAGTGCTAGAGGGGCTAGCGGACTACAAGAGACC.

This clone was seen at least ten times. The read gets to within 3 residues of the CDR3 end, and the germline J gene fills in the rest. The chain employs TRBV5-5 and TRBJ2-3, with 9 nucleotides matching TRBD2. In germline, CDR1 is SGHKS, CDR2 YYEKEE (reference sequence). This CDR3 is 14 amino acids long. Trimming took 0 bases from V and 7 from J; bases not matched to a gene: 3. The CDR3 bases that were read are TGTGCCAGCAGCTTGGAGGCGGGAGGGAATACG. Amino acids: CASSLEAGGNT. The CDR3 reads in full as CASSLEAGGNTQYF. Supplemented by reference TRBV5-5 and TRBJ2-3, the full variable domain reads DAGVTQSPTHLIKTRGQQVTLRCSPISGHKSVSWYQQVLGQGPQFIFQYYEKEERGRGNFPDRFSARQFPNYSSELNVNALLLGDSALYLCASSLEAGGNTQYFGPGTRLTVL.

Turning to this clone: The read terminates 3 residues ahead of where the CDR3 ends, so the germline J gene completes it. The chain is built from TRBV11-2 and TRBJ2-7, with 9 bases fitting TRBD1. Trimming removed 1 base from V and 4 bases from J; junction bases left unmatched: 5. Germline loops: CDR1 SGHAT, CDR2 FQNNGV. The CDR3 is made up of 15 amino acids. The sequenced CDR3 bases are TGTGCCAGCAGCTTAGGAAGGACAGGGGCGTACGAG. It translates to CASSLGRTGAYE. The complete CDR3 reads CASSLGRTGAYEQYF.

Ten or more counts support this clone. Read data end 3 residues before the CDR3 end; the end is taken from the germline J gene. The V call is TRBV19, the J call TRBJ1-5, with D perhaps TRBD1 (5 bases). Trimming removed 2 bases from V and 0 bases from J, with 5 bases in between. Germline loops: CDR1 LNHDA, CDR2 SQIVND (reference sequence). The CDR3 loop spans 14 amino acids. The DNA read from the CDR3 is TGTGCCAGTAGTATAAGGGGTAGCAATCAGCCC. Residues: CASSIRGSNQP. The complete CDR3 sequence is CASSIRGSNQPQHF.

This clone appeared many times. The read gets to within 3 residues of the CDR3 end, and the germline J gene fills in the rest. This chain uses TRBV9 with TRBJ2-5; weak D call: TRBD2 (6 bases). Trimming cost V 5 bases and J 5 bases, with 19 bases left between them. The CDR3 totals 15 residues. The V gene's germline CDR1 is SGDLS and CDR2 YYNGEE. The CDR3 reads CASSTRTTRLETQYF. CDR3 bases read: TGTGCCAGCAGTACCAGGACTACACGTTTGGAGACC.

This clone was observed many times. Partial CDR3 DNA: TGTGCCAGCAGCTTGGCGCGGGTCTCCAGGGGCACTGAA. Translating gives CASSLARVSRGTE. The full-length CDR3 reads as CASSLARVSRGTEAFF. J is TRBJ1-1 and V is TRBV5-4; possible D gene TRBD1, 6 bases. The read gets to within 3 residues of the CDR3 end, and the germline J gene fills in the rest. Per germline, CDR1 SGHNT and CDR2 YYREEE (reference sequence). This CDR3 is built from 16 residues. V lost 0 bases, J lost 4 bases, and 16 bases lay in between.

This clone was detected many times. CDR3 sequence reads: CASSFRQGDQPQHF. The sequenced CDR3 bases are TGTGCCAGCAGCTTCAGACAGGGAGATCAGCCC. The chain employs TRBV7-2 and TRBJ1-5; TRBD1 matches at 7 bases. The read ends 3 residues before the CDR3 terminus; that terminus is restored from the germline J gene. The length of the CDR3 is 14 residues. Germline CDR1 and CDR2: SGHTA and FQGNSA. J gave up 5 bases and V 3 bases, and 4 bases lay outside the gene matches.

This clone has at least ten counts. Incomplete CDR3 DNA: TGCGCCAGCAGCTTCCTAGCGGGGGGTATTTACAATGAG. Its translation: CASSFLAGGIYNE. The CDR3, in full, reads CASSFLAGGIYNEQFF. This chain connects TRBV5-1 to TRBJ2-1, with 11 bases matching TRBD2. The read gets to within 3 residues of the CDR3 end, and the germline J gene fills in the rest. From germline, CDR1 is SGHRS and CDR2 YFSETQ. With V trimmed by 2 bases and J by 4 bases, 5 bases remained unmatched. This CDR3 contains 16 residues.

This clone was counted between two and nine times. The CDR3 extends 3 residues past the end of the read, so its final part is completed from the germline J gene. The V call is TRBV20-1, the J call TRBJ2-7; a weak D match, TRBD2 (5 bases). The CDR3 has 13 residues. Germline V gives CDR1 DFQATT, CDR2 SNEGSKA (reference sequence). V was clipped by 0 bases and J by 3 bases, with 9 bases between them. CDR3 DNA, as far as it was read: TGCAGTGCTAGAGATGAGGGCCACTACGAG. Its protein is CSARDEGHYE. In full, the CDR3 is CSARDEGHYEQYF.

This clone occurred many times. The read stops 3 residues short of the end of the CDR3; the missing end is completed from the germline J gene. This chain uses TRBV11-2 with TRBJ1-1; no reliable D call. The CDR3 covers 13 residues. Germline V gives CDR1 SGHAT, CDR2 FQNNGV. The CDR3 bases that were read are TGTGCCAGCAGCTTAGGCGTTCGATCAGAA. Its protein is CASSLGVRSE. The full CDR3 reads CASSLGVRSEAFF.

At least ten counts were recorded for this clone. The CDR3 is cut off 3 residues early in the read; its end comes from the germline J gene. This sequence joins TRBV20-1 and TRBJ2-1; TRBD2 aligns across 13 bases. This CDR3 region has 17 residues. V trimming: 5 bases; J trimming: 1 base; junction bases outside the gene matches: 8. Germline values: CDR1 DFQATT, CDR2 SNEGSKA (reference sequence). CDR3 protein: CSAETTSGRRSYNEQFF. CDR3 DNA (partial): TGCAGTGCTGAGACGACTAGCGGGAGGAGGTCCTACAATGAG.

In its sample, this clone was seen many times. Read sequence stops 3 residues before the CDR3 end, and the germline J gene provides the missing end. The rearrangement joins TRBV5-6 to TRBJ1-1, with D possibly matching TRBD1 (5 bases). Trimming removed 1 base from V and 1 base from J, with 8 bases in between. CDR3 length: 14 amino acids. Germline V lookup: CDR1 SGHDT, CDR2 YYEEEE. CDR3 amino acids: CASSLRRGNTEAFF. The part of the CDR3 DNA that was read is TGTGCCAGCAGCTTGAGAAGGGGGAACACTGAA.

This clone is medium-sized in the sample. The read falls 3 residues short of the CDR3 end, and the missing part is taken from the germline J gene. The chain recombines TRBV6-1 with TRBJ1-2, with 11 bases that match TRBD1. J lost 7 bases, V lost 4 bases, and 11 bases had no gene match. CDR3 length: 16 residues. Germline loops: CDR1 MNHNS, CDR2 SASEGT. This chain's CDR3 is CASSGLGQGAFGGYTF. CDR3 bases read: TGTGCCAGCAGTGGGCTCGGACAGGGGGCCTTCGGTGGC.

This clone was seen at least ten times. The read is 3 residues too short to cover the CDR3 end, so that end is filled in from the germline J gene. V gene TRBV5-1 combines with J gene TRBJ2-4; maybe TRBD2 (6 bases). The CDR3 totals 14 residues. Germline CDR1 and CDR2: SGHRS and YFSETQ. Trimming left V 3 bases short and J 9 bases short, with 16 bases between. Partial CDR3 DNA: TGCGCCAGCAGCTGGGGGGATGAGGGGAGCATT. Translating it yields CASSWGDEGSI. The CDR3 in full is CASSWGDEGSIQYF.

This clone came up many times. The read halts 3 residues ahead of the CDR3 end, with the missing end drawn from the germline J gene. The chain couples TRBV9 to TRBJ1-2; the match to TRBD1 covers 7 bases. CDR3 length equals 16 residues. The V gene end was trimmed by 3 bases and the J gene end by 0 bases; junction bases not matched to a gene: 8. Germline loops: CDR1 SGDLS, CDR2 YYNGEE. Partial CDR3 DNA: TGTGCCAGCAGCGCACAGACAGGGTTAGCTAACTATGGC. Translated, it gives CASSAQTGLANYG. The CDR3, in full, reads CASSAQTGLANYGYTF. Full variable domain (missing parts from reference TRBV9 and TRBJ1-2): DSGVTQTPKHLITATGQRVTLRCSPRSGDLSVYWYQQSLDQGLQFLIQYYNGEERAKGNILERFSAQQFPDLHSELNLSSLELGDSALYFCASSAQTGLANYGYTFGSGTRLTVV.

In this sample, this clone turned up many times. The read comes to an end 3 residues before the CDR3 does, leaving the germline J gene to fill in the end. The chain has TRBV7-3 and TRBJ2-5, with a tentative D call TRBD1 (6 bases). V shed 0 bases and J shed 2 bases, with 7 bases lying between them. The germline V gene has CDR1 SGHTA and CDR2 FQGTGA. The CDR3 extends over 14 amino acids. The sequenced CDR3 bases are TGTGCCAGCAGCTTAACGGACAGTCAAGAGACC. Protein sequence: CASSLTDSQET. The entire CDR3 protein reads CASSLTDSQETQYF.

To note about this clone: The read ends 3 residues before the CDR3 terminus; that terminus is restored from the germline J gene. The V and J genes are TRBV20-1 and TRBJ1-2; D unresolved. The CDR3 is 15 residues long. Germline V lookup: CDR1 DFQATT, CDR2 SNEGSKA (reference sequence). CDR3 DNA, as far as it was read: TGCAGTGCTAGAGGCTGGCTAGCCTCCACAGATACC. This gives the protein CSARGWLASTDT. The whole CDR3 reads CSARGWLASTDTYTF.